The T cell receptor (beta chain) under discussion was sequenced for a study of shared clonotypes between healthy human individuals. Study-wide results and limits: Larger estimated richness was generally recorded for naive subsets relative to memory subsets.

Here immunoSEQ multiplex PCR was the method, and the copy in TCRdb shows in-frame clones only, minus some. Of approximately 2,000,000 clones listed, about 94% are singletons. Naive CD8 cells were CD45RO-negative, positively selected for CCR7, excluding terminally differentiated effector memory CD45RA+ cells. Donors comprised only Caucasian adults living in Nashville, Tennessee. Germline assignment: CDR1 SGHVS and CDR2 FNYEAQ. Trimming cost V 5 bases and J 0 bases, with 11 bases left between them. The CDR3 length is 15 residues. On this clone: Its antigen is as yet unknown.

This receptor was identified in a man aged 18 to 30 in good health. Some clones in this sample may be carry-over from other donors' samples. The chain joins TRBV7-6 to TRBJ2-1; D is unclear. The sample taken for sequencing was naive CD8+ T cells from PBMCs. CDR3 DNA sequence: TGTGCCAGCAGCGTAAGCCCGGACTCCTACAATGAGCAGTTCTTC. It encodes CASSVSPDSYNEQFF.